Each of the 31 T cell receptor beta chains below was sequenced from the same sample in a study of early T cells in non-severe SARS-CoV-2 infection (dated by TCRdb to about 2021). Library method: 5' RACE. Sequencing took place on a NextSeq 500. The public reads were run again by TCRdb, first through fastp at Q25 and then through MiXCR, and only productive beta chains were kept. Under each unique CDR3 protein, matching rows form one entry showing the most common genes and DNA. Within this sample are about 53,000 distinct CDR3 sequences, with 9.5% to 15% of them counted one time only. The ten biggest clones cover approximately 2.5% of the sample. The sequencing here drew on whole blood, taken at baseline. These TCRs come from an adult who was a healthcare worker with PCR-confirmed SARS-CoV-2 infection or an uninfected control (not recorded which).

This clonotype has only a few counts. The rearrangement joins TRBV7-2 to TRBJ1-5, with 9 bases identical to TRBD1. Trimming at V came to 5 bases and at J to 4 bases, leaving 6 bases not matched to a gene. The CDR3 has 15 residues. CDR1 SGHTA and CDR2 FQGNSA come from the germline V gene. The CDR3 reads CASSERTGANQPQHF. The CDR3 region has the DNA TGTGCCAGCAGCGAAAGGACAGGGGCGAATCAGCCCCAGCATTTT.

This clonotype has ten or more counts. J is TRBJ2-3 and V is TRBV11-2; no reliable D call. Between the trimmed V and J ends, which lost 7 bases and 2 bases, there was a span of 10 bases. CDR3 length: 13 amino acids. The germline V gene has CDR1 SGHAT and CDR2 FQNNGV. CDR3 in DNA: TGTGCCAGCACTGGAGTGTACACAGATACGCAGTATTTT. As protein: CASTGVYTDTQYF. The entire variable domain, with the rest obtained from reference TRBV11-2 and TRBJ2-3, is as follows: EAGVAQSPRYKIIEKRQSVAFWCNPISGHATLYWYQQILGQGPKLLIQFQNNGVVDDSQLPKDRFSAERLKGVDSTLKIQPAKLEDSAVYLCASTGVYTDTQYFGPGTRLTVL.

The table lists this clonotype with a few counts. This chain connects TRBV6-6 to TRBJ2-1; the match to TRBD2 covers 10 bases. The trim removed 2 bases at V and 4 bases at J, leaving 8 bases unmatched. Per the germline V gene, CDR1 is MNHNY and CDR2 is SVGAGI (reference sequence). The CDR3 contains 17 residues. Here the CDR3 reads CASSYVASGGTYNEQFF. CDR3 bases: TGTGCCAGCAGTTACGTGGCTAGCGGGGGTACTTACAATGAGCAGTTCTTC.

The chain links TRBV12-3 or TRBV12-4 to TRBJ2-2, with D possibly being TRBD2 (6 bases). The CDR3 sequence is 14 residues long. Trimming left V 6 bases short and J 9 bases short, with 17 bases between. CDR3 sequence reads: CASSKGGGVRELFF. For the CDR3, the DNA is TGTGCCAGCAGCAAGGGAGGTGGGGTCCGGGAGCTGTTTTTT.

This clonotype was detected a few times. The chain has TRBV11-2 and TRBJ1-1, with D possibly being TRBD1 (6 bases). CDR1 is SGHAT, CDR2 FQNNGV, per germline. The CDR3 runs 15 residues. V was shortened by 1 base and J by 4 bases, with 13 bases between the two germline ends. The CDR3 reads CASSLGLGTTTEAFF. CDR3 nucleotides: TGTGCCAGCAGCTTAGGTCTGGGGACAACCACTGAAGCTTTCTTT.

The rearrangement joins TRBV7-9 to TRBJ2-5; possibly TRBD2 for D (5 bases). Germline CDR1 is SEHNR and CDR2 is FQNEAQ (reference sequence). The V end was cut by 8 bases, the J end by 1 base, with 8 bases between. The CDR3 is made up of 12 amino acids. CDR3 sequence reads: CASGRLQETQYF. The DNA for the CDR3 is TGTGCCAGCGGGAGACTCCAAGAGACCCAGTACTTC.

This clonotype appeared many times. The J gene is TRBJ2-7, the V gene TRBV3-1; D may be TRBD1 or TRBD2 (5 bases each). Germline V gene lookup returns CDR1 LGHDT and CDR2 YNNKEL (reference sequence). Deletions cut 6 bases from V and 1 base from J, with 10 bases between. The CDR3 has 13 residues. The CDR3 DNA reads TGTGCCAGCAGGGGGGACGGATCCTACGAGCAGTACTTC. Translation gives CASRGDGSYEQYF.

The CDR3 DNA reads TGTGCCACCAGCAGAGAAACCCCGGGCTGGGGGCATGAAGCTTTCTTT. Translated, it gives CATSRETPGWGHEAFF. The V gene is TRBV15, the J gene TRBJ1-1; TRBD1 is a possible D gene (6 bases). The CDR3 is 16 amino acids. Trimming took off 0 bases at V and 7 bases at J, with 18 bases between the two ends. The V gene's germline CDR1 is LNHNV and CDR2 YYDKDF (reference sequence).

This clonotype was picked up a small number of times. This chain connects TRBV18 to TRBJ2-5; D is unclear. Trimming removed 6 bases from V and 1 base from J, with 18 bases in between. Germline V gives CDR1 KGHSH, CDR2 LQKENI. The CDR3 extends over 16 amino acids. CDR3 nucleotides: TGTGCCAGCTCTAGATCAGGCCCCTCCACCCAAGAGACCCAGTACTTC. Translation: CASSRSGPSTQETQYF. The variable domain in full, completed from reference TRBV18 and TRBJ2-5, reads NAGVMQNPRHLVRRRGQEARLRCSPMKGHSHVYWYRQLPEEGLKFMVYLQKENIIDESGMPKERFSAEFPKEGPSILRIQQVVRGDSAAYFCASSRSGPSTQETQYFGPGTRLLVL.

This clonotype occurred many times. This chain joins TRBV7-9 and TRBJ1-5; D is ambiguous. CDR1 is SEHNR and CDR2 is FQNEAQ in the germline V gene (reference sequence). The length of the CDR3 is 13 residues. V lost 1 base, J lost 5 bases, and 6 bases lay in between. The CDR3, as DNA: TGTGCCAGCAGCTTAGTTGGGGATCAGCCCCAGCATTTT. This translates into CASSLVGDQPQHF.

In its sample, this clonotype was seen many times. The gene calls are TRBV7-2 and TRBJ1-2; unclear D gene. V shed 2 bases and J shed 1 base, with 5 bases lying between them. CDR1 is SGHTA and CDR2 is FQGNSA in the germline V gene. This CDR3 is 13 amino acids long. CDR3 sequence reads: CASSLLDNYGYTF. As DNA, the CDR3 is TGTGCCAGCAGCTTACTGGATAACTATGGCTACACCTTC.

This clonotype was recorded a few times. J is TRBJ2-7 and V is TRBV6-5; possibly TRBD1 for D (5 bases). This CDR3 spans 15 amino acids. V was cut by 0 bases and J by 6 bases, with 15 bases left in between. Germline CDR1 reads MNHEY; CDR2 reads SVGAGI. The CDR3 DNA is TGTGCCAGCAGTTACTCGAATGGGGCTTCGGGCGAGCAGTACTTC. Protein: CASSYSNGASGEQYF.

This clonotype was counted only a few times. At one boundary the junction diverges from the germline segment, which might be a read error. The chain employs TRBV11-2 and TRBJ1-6; D unclear. This CDR3 region has 14 residues. Germline V CDR1 and CDR2: SGHAT, FQNNGV. The CDR3 sequence: CASSLDPKNSPLHF. Written as DNA, the CDR3 is TGTGCCAGCAGCTTAGACCCAAAAAATTCACCCCTCCATTTT.

This clonotype was counted many times. The gene calls are TRBV27 and TRBJ2-7, with TRBD2 identical over 12 bases. The CDR3 totals 17 residues. Germline assignment: CDR1 MNHEY and CDR2 SMNVEV (reference sequence). The V and J ends lost 4 bases and 0 bases, in that order; junction bases with no gene match: 7. CDR3 protein: CASSSTSGRRYSYEQYF. CDR3 in DNA: TGTGCCAGCAGTTCAACTAGCGGGAGGAGATACTCCTACGAGCAGTACTTC.

This sequence joins TRBV5-5 and TRBJ2-7; 8 nucleotides agree with TRBD2. The length of the CDR3 is 17 residues. Trimming took 1 base from V and 4 from J; bases not matched to a gene: 13. The germline gives CDR1 SGHKS, CDR2 YYEKEE (reference sequence). The CDR3 DNA reads TGTGCCAGCAGCTTGTCCCTAGCGGGTAGTCTTAGTTACGAGCAGTACTTC. This gives the protein CASSLSLAGSLSYEQYF.

This clonotype was detected a few times. For the CDR3, the DNA is TGTGCCAGCAGTTTACACCAGAGCTCTGGAAACACCATATATTTT. It is translated as CASSLHQSSGNTIYF. This sequence joins TRBV6-5 and TRBJ1-3; D not certain. CDR1 is MNHEY and CDR2 is SVGAGI in the germline V gene. The V end lost 4 bases, the J end lost 0 bases, and 10 bases lay between the germline ends. The CDR3 sequence is 15 residues long.

The table lists this clonotype with many counts. The gene calls are TRBV4-1 and TRBJ2-1, with D possibly TRBD1 on 5 matching bases. Trimming left V 2 bases short and J 9 bases short, with 8 bases between. Germline CDR1 reads MGHRA; CDR2 reads YSYEKL. CDR3 length: 12 residues. The CDR3 nucleotides are TGCGCCAGCAGCCAACCAGGGTCTGAGCAGTTCTTC. Its protein product is CASSQPGSEQFF.

This clonotype occurred many times. The chain employs TRBV28 and TRBJ1-5, with 7 positions matching TRBD1. Trimming removed 6 bases from V and 4 bases from J; junction bases left unmatched: 15. Germline CDR1 is MDHEN and CDR2 is SYDVKM. The CDR3 contains 17 residues. DNA of the CDR3: TGTGCCAGCAGGCCCGAGCCCTCAGGGGGATCTAATCAGCCCCAGCATTTT. Encoded protein: CASRPEPSGGSNQPQHF.

This clonotype was detected ten times or more. The chain joins TRBV20-1 to TRBJ2-1; D assignment may be TRBD1 or TRBD2 (6 bases each). Germline V gene data show CDR1 as DFQATT and CDR2 as SNEGSKA (reference sequence). V was clipped by 7 bases and J by 5 bases, with 12 bases between them. This CDR3 has 12 amino acids. The CDR3 coding sequence is TGCAGTGTACGGGGGCTCAACAATGAGCAGTTCTTC. Protein: CSVRGLNNEQFF.

The V call is TRBV2, the J call TRBJ2-3; the match to TRBD2 covers 10 bases. Germline lookup yields CDR1 SNHLY and CDR2 FYNNEI. V shed 5 bases, J shed 2 bases, and the junction held 7 bases outside the gene matches. The CDR3 runs 16 residues. DNA of the CDR3: TGTGCCAGCAGTCCGACTAGCGGGTTAATCACAGATACGCAGTATTTT. As protein: CASSPTSGLITDTQYF. Drawing the rest from reference TRBV2 and TRBJ2-3, the complete variable domain is EPEVTQTPSHQVTQMGQEVILRCVPISNHLYFYWYRQILGQKVEFLVSFYNNEISEKSEIFDDQFSVERPDGSNFTLKIRSTKLEDSAMYFCASSPTSGLITDTQYFGPGTRLTVL.

In its sample, this clonotype was seen many times. This chain links TRBV3-1 with TRBJ1-3; D is undetermined. The V gene's germline CDR1 is LGHDT and CDR2 YNNKEL (reference sequence). V lost 2 bases and J 2 bases, leaving 7 bases between the germline ends. This CDR3 is 14 amino acids long. The CDR3 sequence is CASSQLGTGNTIYF. The CDR3 bases are TGTGCCAGCAGCCAATTGGGTACTGGAAACACCATATATTTT.

The chain has TRBV7-2 and TRBJ2-7; 10 nucleotides line up with TRBD2. The CDR3 is made up of 16 amino acids. V lost 5 bases, J lost 2 bases, and 9 bases stayed unmatched. Germline V gene lookup returns CDR1 SGHTA and CDR2 FQGNSA. The CDR3 reads CASSVIAGGPTYEQYF. In nucleotides, the CDR3 is TGTGCCAGCAGCGTAATAGCGGGAGGCCCAACCTACGAGCAGTACTTC.

This clonotype showed up just a few times. The rearrangement uses TRBV6-2 or TRBV6-3 and TRBJ2-2; a weak D match, TRBD2 (5 bases). Germline V gene data show CDR1 as MNHEY and CDR2 as SVGEGT. The CDR3 runs to 17 residues. Deletions cut 7 bases from V and 3 bases from J, with 21 bases between. The CDR3 region has the DNA TGTGCCAGCACCCGAGCCGGGGTAACCCTGGACACCGGGGAGCTGTTTTTT. Translating it yields CASTRAGVTLDTGELFF.

This clonotype was recorded many times. This chain links TRBV2 with TRBJ1-5, with 7 bases that match TRBD1. V lost 3 bases, J lost 6 bases, and 5 bases stayed unmatched. The CDR3 totals 14 residues. Germline-derived CDR1 and CDR2 are SNHLY and FYNNEI. CDR3 in amino acids: CASSDDRVGQPQHF. DNA for the CDR3: TGTGCCAGCAGTGATGACAGGGTGGGTCAGCCCCAGCATTTT.

This clonotype came up many times. V usage is TRBV20-1 and J usage is TRBJ2-4; 7 nucleotides match TRBD1. Germline CDR1 and CDR2: DFQATT and SNEGSKA (reference sequence). Losses at the gene ends were 1 base for V and 6 bases for J; bases not matched to a gene: 6. The CDR3 has 14 residues. The CDR3, as DNA: TGCAGTGCTAGAGCTAGGGGGCAGGGAAACATTCAGTACTTC. As protein: CSARARGQGNIQYF.

This clonotype was detected ten times or more. V gene TRBV19 combines with J gene TRBJ2-2; D is perhaps TRBD2 (6 bases). Germline V lookup: CDR1 LNHDA, CDR2 SQIVND (reference sequence). The CDR3 runs to 13 residues. V shed 8 bases and J shed 4 bases, with 11 bases lying between them. This CDR3 is CASDAGGTGELFF. For the CDR3, the DNA is TGTGCCAGTGACGCCGGGGGCACCGGGGAGCTGTTTTTT. Full variable domain (rest looked up from reference TRBV19 and TRBJ2-2): DGGITQSPKYLFRKEGQNVTLSCEQNLNHDAMYWYRQDPGQGLRLIYYSQIVNDFQKGDIAEGYSVSREKKESFPLTVTSAQKNPTAFYLCASDAGGTGELFFGEGSRLTVL.

The chain links TRBV25-1 to TRBJ1-1, with no clear D. The CDR3 totals 11 residues. CDR1 is MGHDK and CDR2 is SYGVNS in the germline V gene. The V and J ends lost 6 bases and 1 base respectively, with 3 bases between them. In nucleotides, the CDR3 is TGTGCCAGCAGAGGGAACACTGAAGCTTTCTTT. It yields the protein CASRGNTEAFF.

The chain carries TRBV9 and TRBJ2-7; D unclear. Deletions cut 0 bases from V and 6 bases from J, with 10 bases between. From germline, CDR1 is SGDLS and CDR2 YYNGEE. There are 13 residues in the CDR3. The CDR3 coding sequence is TGTGCCAGCAGCGTAGAGGTCTGGGGCGAGCAGTACTTC. Its protein is CASSVEVWGEQYF. Full variable domain (missing parts from reference TRBV9 and TRBJ2-7): DSGVTQTPKHLITATGQRVTLRCSPRSGDLSVYWYQQSLDQGLQFLIQYYNGEERAKGNILERFSAQQFPDLHSELNLSSLELGDSALYFCASSVEVWGEQYFGPGTRLTVT.

This clonotype was detected only a few times. The chain is built from TRBV28 and TRBJ1-2; the D gene is possibly TRBD1 (6 bases). V shed 2 bases and J shed 2 bases, with 15 bases lying between them. Germline CDR1 and CDR2: MDHEN and SYDVKM. CDR3 size: 16 residues. The CDR3 protein is CASSLPQDRSNYGYTF. CDR3 bases: TGTGCCAGCAGTTTACCCCAAGACAGGAGCAACTATGGCTACACCTTC.

This clonotype was picked up a small number of times. The chain uses TRBV4-3 and TRBJ2-2, with 9 bases matching TRBD1. Germline CDR1 and CDR2: LGHNA and YSLEER. The CDR3 is made up of 18 amino acids. The J segment lost 4 bases and the V segment lost 0 bases, leaving 9 bases of the junction unmatched. The CDR3 reads CASSQEDVGQGFTGELFF. As DNA, the CDR3 is TGCGCCAGCAGCCAAGAGGATGTTGGACAGGGGTTCACCGGGGAGCTGTTTTTT.

At least ten counts were recorded for this clonotype. The chain is built from TRBV13 and TRBJ1-5; TRBD1 matches at 8 bases. J gave up 2 bases and V 1 base, and 1 base lay outside the gene matches. Germline-derived CDR1 and CDR2 are PRHDT and FYEKMQ (reference sequence). The CDR3 totals 15 residues. CDR3 residues: CASSLAQGGNQPQHF. CDR3 nucleotide sequence: TGTGCCAGCAGCTTAGCACAGGGGGGCAATCAGCCCCAGCATTTT.